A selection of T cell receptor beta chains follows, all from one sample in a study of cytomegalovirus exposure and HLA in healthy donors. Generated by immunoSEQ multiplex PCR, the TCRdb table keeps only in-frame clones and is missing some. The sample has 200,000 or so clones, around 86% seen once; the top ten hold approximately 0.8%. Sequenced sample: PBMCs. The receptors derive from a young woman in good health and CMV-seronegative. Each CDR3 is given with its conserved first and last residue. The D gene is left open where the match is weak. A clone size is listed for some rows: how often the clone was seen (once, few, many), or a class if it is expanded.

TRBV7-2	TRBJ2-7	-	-	TGTGCCAGCAGCTTAGACTACTACGAGCAGTACTTC	CASSLDYYEQYF
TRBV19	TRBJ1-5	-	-	TGTGCCAGTAGTATGCAGGGGTACGGGGCCCAGCATTTT	CASSMQGYGAQHF
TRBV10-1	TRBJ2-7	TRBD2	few	TGCGCCAGCAGTGAGTCAAGGTGGGGGGGTTACGAGCAGTACTTC	CASSESRWGGYEQYF
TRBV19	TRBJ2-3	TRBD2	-	TGTGCCACCGCCGGGACTAGCGGCGAAACTGAGTATTTT	CATAGTSGETEYF
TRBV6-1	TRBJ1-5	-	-	TGTGCCAGCAGTGACCCGATAGGTAGCAAGAATCAGCCCCAGCATTTT	CASSDPIGSKNQPQHF
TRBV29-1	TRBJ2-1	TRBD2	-	TGCAGCGTTGCCGAGACTAGCGGGAGGAATGAGCAGTTCTTC	CSVAETSGRNEQFF
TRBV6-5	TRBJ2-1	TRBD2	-	TGTGCCAGCAGCCTCGGACTAGCGGAGGCGGAGCAGTTCTTC	CASSLGLAEAEQFF
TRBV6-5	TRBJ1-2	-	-	TGTGCCAGCAGTTACTCGGCAGTAGGGGTCTATGGCTACACCTTC	CASSYSAVGVYGYTF
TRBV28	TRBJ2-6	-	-	TGTGCCAGCAGTATTAGTGGCTCTGGGGCCAACGTCCTGACTTTC	CASSISGSGANVLTF
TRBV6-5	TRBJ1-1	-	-	TGTGCCAGCAGTTACTCGGGGGGGCCCCCTGAAGCTTTCTTT	CASSYSGGPPEAFF
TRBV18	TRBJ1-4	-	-	TGTGCCAGCTCACCACCGTCATTCAATAATGAAAAACTGTTTTTT	CASSPPSFNNEKLFF
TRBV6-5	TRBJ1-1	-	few	TGTGCCAGCAGTAACAGGGTATACACTGAAGCTTTCTTT	CASSNRVYTEAFF
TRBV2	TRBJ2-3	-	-	TGTGCCAGCAGTGAGGGGGCTTACACAGATACGCAGTATTTT	CASSEGAYTDTQYF
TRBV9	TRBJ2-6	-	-	TGTGCCAGCAGCGTAGCTTTGGCAGGGGTTGGGGCCAACGTCCTGACTTTC	CASSVALAGVGANVLTF
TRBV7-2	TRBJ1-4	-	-	TGTGCCAGCAGCTTAAGCCTAAGACATCAGGAAAAACTGTTTTTT	CASSLSLRHQEKLFF